Listed here are 15 T cell receptor beta chains from one sample, sequenced in a study of T cell responses to AZD1222 COVID-19 vaccine. The repertoire was sequenced with immunoSEQ multiplex PCR; TCRdb's copy has only in-frame clones and lacks some. The sample has 95,000 to 150,000 clones; roughly 89% are singletons. Specimen: peripheral blood, collected on day 0 of MenACWY control vaccination. These receptors came from an adult in good health.

This chain uses TRBV7-2 with TRBJ1-2, with TRBD1 matching 9 bases. The CDR3 has 18 amino acids. Germline-derived CDR1 and CDR2 are SGHTA and FQGNSA. Trimming took 2 bases from V and 6 from J; bases not matched to a gene: 16. DNA of the CDR3: TGTGCCAGCAGCTTATTTCCCCGGGACAGGGAGTTTTTCGATGGCTACACCTTC. It encodes CASSLFPRDREFFDGYTF.

The chain employs TRBV19 and TRBJ2-2, with TRBD1 as a possible D gene (5 bases). There are 15 residues in the CDR3. The V gene's germline CDR1 is LNHDA and CDR2 SQIVND (reference sequence). V was cut by 7 bases and J by 5 bases, with 17 bases left in between. In DNA form, the CDR3 reads TGTGCCAGTACTAAAGGCCAGGGCCGGACCGGGGAGCTGTTTTTT. This encodes CASTKGQGRTGELFF. The variable domain in full, with the rest retrieved from reference TRBV19 and TRBJ2-2, is DGGITQSPKYLFRKEGQNVTLSCEQNLNHDAMYWYRQDPGQGLRLIYYSQIVNDFQKGDIAEGYSVSREKKESFPLTVTSAQKNPTAFYLCASTKGQGRTGELFFGEGSRLTVL.

This clone occurred once. The rearrangement uses TRBV6-5 and TRBJ1-2; the match to TRBD1 covers 7 bases. The CDR3 has 13 residues. From germline, CDR1 is MNHEY and CDR2 SVGAGI. Trimming at V came to 2 bases and at J to 6 bases, leaving 3 bases not matched to a gene. The CDR3 spells CASSYVRGDGYTF. The CDR3 nucleotides are TGTGCCAGCAGTTACGTCAGGGGGGATGGCTACACCTTC.

The CDR3: CASSPGSRITDTQYF. DNA of the CDR3: TGTGCCAGCTCACCCGGAAGCAGGATCACAGATACGCAGTATTTT. The chain uses TRBV18 and TRBJ2-3, with D uncertain. The ends were cut back, 3 bases at V and 2 bases at J, with 12 bases in the middle. The CDR3 is made up of 15 amino acids. Germline lookup yields CDR1 KGHSH and CDR2 LQKENI.

Worth noting for this clone: Mismatch with germline at one junction end may stem from a read error. The chain has TRBV2 and TRBJ2-5; D is unresolved. The CDR3 spans 12 residues. Germline CDR1 SNHLY, CDR2 FYNNEI. CDR3 region: CASRDLQETQYF. The CDR3 nucleotides are TGTGCCAGCCGTGACCTCCAAGAGACCCAGTACTTC. Drawing the rest from reference TRBV2 and TRBJ2-5, the complete variable domain is EPEVTQTPSHQVTQMGQEVILRCVPISNHLYFYWYRQILGQKVEFLVSFYNNEISEKSEIFDDQFSVERPDGSNFTLKIRSTKLEDSAMYFCASRDLQETQYFGPGTRLLVL.

The chain couples TRBV15 to TRBJ2-1, with TRBD1 as a possible D gene (6 bases). V lost 0 bases and J 0 bases, leaving 12 bases between the germline ends. Looked up from germline, CDR1 is LNHNV and CDR2 is YYDKDF (reference sequence). There are 17 residues in the CDR3. Here the CDR3 DNA reads TGTGCCACCAGCAGAGATGGGGGCACTAGCTCCTACAATGAGCAGTTCTTC. The encoded protein is CATSRDGGTSSYNEQFF. The full variable domain, with the rest looked up from reference TRBV15 and TRBJ2-1, is DAMVIQNPRYQVTQFGKPVTLSCSQTLNHNVMYWYQQKSSQAPKLLFHYYDKDFNNEADTPDNFQSRRPNTSFCFLDIRSPGLGDTAMYLCATSRDGGTSSYNEQFFGPGTRLTVL.

The chain employs TRBV24-1 and TRBJ2-2; 10 bases align to TRBD2. The CDR3 runs to 15 residues. Germline CDR1 reads KGHDR; CDR2 reads SFDVKD. Trimming at V came to 5 bases and at J to 6 bases, leaving 5 bases not matched to a gene. This CDR3 is CATSVKAGGPGELFF. The CDR3 DNA sequence: TGTGCCACCAGTGTGAAAGCGGGAGGGCCCGGGGAGCTGTTTTTT.

The rearrangement links TRBV29-1 to TRBJ2-3; possible D gene TRBD2, 5 bases. Trimming took 5 bases from V and 1 from J, leaving 7 bases between them. Germline-derived CDR1 and CDR2 are SQVTM and ANQGSEA. The CDR3 is made up of 12 amino acids. The CDR3 DNA is TGCAGCGTTTCGGAGGGCACAGATACGCAGTATTTT. Its translation is CSVSEGTDTQYF.

The rearrangement joins TRBV7-9 to TRBJ2-1; D tentatively reads TRBD1 or TRBD2 (5 bases each). This CDR3 region has 14 residues. V was shortened by 1 base and J by 6 bases, with 10 bases between the two germline ends. Germline values: CDR1 SEHNR, CDR2 FQNEAQ (reference sequence). CDR3 DNA sequence: TGTGCCAGCAGCTTAGGGTTAGGGACCAATGAGCAGTTCTTC. This gives the protein CASSLGLGTNEQFF.

The chain employs TRBV6-1 and TRBJ1-5, with 11 bases fitting TRBD1. CDR3 size: 16 residues. V shed 2 bases and J 5 bases; nucleotides not matched to a gene: 5. The germline CDR1 and CDR2 sequences are MNHNS and SASEGT. The CDR3 DNA sequence: TGTGCCAGCAGTGAACCGAGGACAGGGGGCCATCAGCCCCAGCATTTT. Amino acids: CASSEPRTGGHQPQHF.

The rearrangement joins TRBV5-8 to TRBJ2-1; D unclear. V lost 5 bases to trimming and J lost 6 bases, with 6 bases between them. From germline, CDR1 is SGHTS and CDR2 YDEGEE. There are 11 residues in the CDR3. CDR3 in DNA: TGTGCCAGCAGGCGTAGCAATGAGCAGTTCTTC. It translates to CASRRSNEQFF.

The chain uses TRBV21-1 and TRBJ2-1; the table gives TRBD2 as D, unverified against the DNA. TRBV21-1 counts as a pseudogene. This CDR3 is 17 amino acids long. This CDR3 reads CASSKALKREGHNEQFF. CDR3 coding DNA: TGTGCCAGCAGCAAAGCACTAAAGCGGGAGGGCCACAATGAGCAGTTCTTC.

This chain connects TRBV7-2 to TRBJ1-1, with TRBD1 identical over 7 bases. J lost 5 bases, V lost 1 base, and 7 bases had no gene match. Germline lookup yields CDR1 SGHTA and CDR2 FQGNSA. The CDR3 runs to 15 residues. CDR3: CASSLDQGVATEAFF. The CDR3 DNA follows: TGTGCCAGCAGCTTAGACCAGGGGGTAGCGACTGAAGCTTTCTTT.

This clone was recorded only once. The chain links TRBV2 to TRBJ2-3, with D possibly called TRBD1 or TRBD2 (5 bases each). This CDR3 comprises 14 residues. The germline CDR1 and CDR2 sequences are SNHLY and FYNNEI. The V end lost 8 bases, the J end lost 3 bases, and 15 bases lay between the germline ends. Here the CDR3 DNA reads TGTGCCAGCGGGGACGAGTTGGGGACAGATACGCAGTATTTT. It translates to CASGDELGTDTQYF.

This sequence joins TRBV10-3 and TRBJ2-7; 8 bases line up with TRBD1. The germline gives CDR1 ENHRY, CDR2 SYGVKD. Germline trimming cut 10 bases from V and 6 bases from J; bases unmatched to any gene: 5. CDR3 length: 11 residues. CDR3 region: CATSTGAEQYF. The DNA of the CDR3 is TGTGCCACCTCGACAGGGGCCGAGCAGTACTTC.